What follows are 16 T cell receptor beta chains derived from one specimen sequenced in a study of T cell changes during pregnancy in multiple sclerosis. Sequenced by immunoSEQ multiplex PCR; TCRdb stores in-frame clones only, minus some. The sample records fewer than 130,000 clones, roughly nine tenths being singletons. The source material was peripheral blood, sampled after pregnancy. The receptors were gathered from a female donor with multiple sclerosis, enrolled in a pregnancy study.

The rearrangement links TRBV12-1 to TRBJ2-2; the listed D gene, TRBD2, was not tested against the DNA. TRBV12-1 is a pseudogene locus. The CDR3 is 16 residues long. The CDR3 coding sequence is TGTGCCAGCAGCTTTGTGCAGCGGGGGGACACCGGGGAGCTGTTTTTT. It encodes CASSFVQRGDTGELFF.

The J gene is TRBJ2-1, the V gene TRBV7-3; TRBD1 matches 8 bases. V trimming: 4 bases; J trimming: 4 bases; junction bases outside the gene matches: 6. Germline-derived CDR1 and CDR2 are SGHTA and FQGTGA. The CDR3 runs 15 residues. Written as DNA, the CDR3 is TGTGCCAGCAGCTCCGCAGGGGGCACGTACAATGAGCAGTTCTTC. Its translation is CASSSAGGTYNEQFF.

The CDR3 is CASSDSTGGNTEAFF. DNA for the CDR3: TGTGCCAGCAGTGACTCGACGGGGGGGAACACTGAAGCTTTCTTT. This sequence joins TRBV6-4 and TRBJ1-1, with D possibly matching TRBD1 (5 bases). The CDR3 extends over 15 amino acids. The germline V gene encodes CDR1 MRHNA and CDR2 SNTAGT. Trimming pared 0 bases from V and 1 base from J, leaving 9 bases between.

The V and J genes are TRBV4-1 and TRBJ2-3; D perhaps matches TRBD1 (6 bases). V lost 0 bases to trimming and J lost 0 bases, with 13 bases between them. The germline V gene has CDR1 MGHRA and CDR2 YSYEKL. CDR3 length: 17 amino acids. The chain's CDR3 is CASSQEGAAASTDTQYF. The CDR3 DNA reads as TGCGCCAGCAGCCAAGAGGGGGCAGCCGCTAGCACAGATACGCAGTATTTT.

This chain links TRBV4-2 with TRBJ1-5; D ambiguous. The V end was cut by 0 bases, the J end by 5 bases, with 14 bases between. Germline CDR1 and CDR2: LGHNA and YNFKEQ. The CDR3 length is 16 residues. The CDR3 here is CASSQDSGQVYQPQHF. CDR3 coding DNA: TGTGCCAGCAGCCAAGATAGCGGCCAGGTGTATCAGCCCCAGCATTTT.

The rearrangement uses TRBV5-5 and TRBJ1-1; D unclear. Germline assignment: CDR1 SGHKS and CDR2 YYEKEE (reference sequence). V was trimmed by 1 base and J by 3 bases, leaving 4 bases between them. The CDR3 consists of 12 residues. The CDR3 DNA reads TGTGCCAGCAGCTTGCAGGACACTGAAGCTTTCTTT. Its protein is CASSLQDTEAFF.

This clone came up a few times. In DNA, the CDR3 is TGTGCCAGCAGTTCAGATTCGACAGGAATGAACACTGAAGCTTTCTTT. As protein: CASSSDSTGMNTEAFF. V usage is TRBV6-5 and J usage is TRBJ1-1; weak D call: TRBD1 (6 bases). The CDR3 runs to 16 residues. V lost 4 bases and J lost 0, with 15 bases in between. CDR1 and CDR2 from the germline V gene are MNHEY and SVGAGI.

The chain joins TRBV15 to TRBJ1-2, with TRBD1 matching 9 bases. Unmatched junction bases numbered 1, after V lost 0 bases and J lost 8 bases. Germline CDR1 reads LNHNV; CDR2 reads YYDKDF (reference sequence). This CDR3 spans 13 amino acids. The chain's CDR3 is CATSREGTGGYTF. The CDR3 region has the DNA TGTGCCACCAGCAGAGAAGGGACAGGGGGCTACACCTTC.

The rearrangement joins TRBV30 to TRBJ2-1, with 13 bases matching TRBD2. This CDR3 region has 15 residues. CDR1 and CDR2 (germline): GTSNPN, SVGIG (reference sequence). The V segment lost 1 base and the J segment 4 bases; nucleotides outside the gene matches: 1. The DNA for the CDR3 is TGTGCCTGGAGTGGACTAGCGGGGGGTTACAATGAGCAGTTCTTC. Its translation is CAWSGLAGGYNEQFF. The variable domain in full, with the rest retrieved from reference TRBV30 and TRBJ2-1, is SQTIHQWPATLVQPVGSPLSLECTVEGTSNPNLYWYRQAAGRGLQLLFYSVGIGQISSEVPQNLSASRPQDRQFILSSKKLLLSDSGFYLCAWSGLAGGYNEQFFGPGTRLTVL.

The chain employs TRBV27 and TRBJ2-5; possible D gene TRBD1, 6 bases. CDR1 MNHEY and CDR2 SMNVEV come from the germline V gene (reference sequence). V was pared by 4 bases and J by 2 bases, with 11 bases between. This CDR3 has 14 amino acids. CDR3 in DNA: TGTGCCAGCAGTTACTCTGGACAGCAAGAGACCCAGTACTTC. It translates to CASSYSGQQETQYF.

In regard to this clone: At one of its ends the junction is not consistent with the germline gene, which may arise from a read error. The chain employs TRBV7-3 and TRBJ1-2; D gene ambiguous. The CDR3 runs to 10 residues. The V gene's germline CDR1 is SGHTA and CDR2 FQGTGA. DNA of the CDR3: TGCAGTTTTACTAACTATGGCTACACCTTC. Its protein is CSFTNYGYTF.

In the case of this clone: One base away lies a much larger clone, so this may be a sequencing read error. The sample holds other DNA sequences that translate to the same CDR3. The rearrangement uses TRBV6-1 and TRBJ2-3; 14 bases are a match to TRBD2. The CDR3 runs to 15 residues. Germline trimming cut 4 bases from V and 4 bases from J; bases unmatched to any gene: 1. Germline-derived CDR1 and CDR2 are MNHNS and SASEGT. The chain's CDR3 is CASSGLAGGPDTQYF. The CDR3 nucleotides read TGTGCCAGCAGTGGACTAGCGGGGGGGCCAGATACGCAGTATTTT.

The rearrangement joins TRBV7-2 to TRBJ1-6, with D unresolved. Per germline, CDR1 SGHTA and CDR2 FQGNSA. The CDR3 is made up of 16 amino acids. Trimming left V 5 bases short and J 3 bases short, with 14 bases between. The CDR3 is CASSHAPGNYNSPLHF. Here the CDR3 DNA reads TGTGCCAGCAGCCATGCACCGGGAAACTATAATTCACCCCTCCACTTT.

This clone was seen a single time. The chain employs TRBV4-1 and TRBJ1-3; D possibly corresponds to TRBD1 (5 bases). This CDR3 has 14 residues. The germline V and J ends were trimmed by 4 bases and 4 bases, with 11 bases remaining between them. CDR1 MGHRA and CDR2 YSYEKL come from the germline V gene. CDR3 protein: CASSPAGVGNTIYF. Here the CDR3 DNA reads TGCGCCAGCAGCCCAGCGGGGGTGGGAAACACCATATATTTT.

In nucleotides, the CDR3 is TGTGCCATCAGTGAGTCAAACACCGGGACTGTCGTCAGCAATCAGCCCCAGCATTTT. Its protein is CAISESNTGTVVSNQPQHF. The rearrangement uses TRBV10-3 and TRBJ1-5; a possible D gene is TRBD1 (5 bases). The ends were cut back, 0 bases at V and 1 base at J, with 19 bases in the middle. CDR3 size: 19 residues. CDR1 ENHRY and CDR2 SYGVKD come from the germline V gene.

This chain links TRBV6-1 with TRBJ1-6; 8 bases line up with TRBD1. Germline CDR1 and CDR2: MNHNS and SASEGT. This CDR3 has 16 residues. The junction had 2 bases not matched to a gene; V was cut back by 4 bases and J by 0 bases. In DNA, the CDR3 is TGTGCCAGCAGTGGTGACAGGGGCTCCTATAATTCACCCCTCCACTTT. This sequence encodes CASSGDRGSYNSPLHF.